Sequencing of this T cell receptor (beta chain) was carried out in a study of blood T cell repertoires in COVID-19. Study at large: Whether acute or convalescent, the COVID-19 samples came from the United States, Italy and Spain. T cells, B-cell-depleted T cells, or PBMCs supplied cDNA or gDNA.

Germline values: CDR1 MNHEY, CDR2 SVGAGI. This CDR3 has 14 amino acids. V was clipped by 7 bases and J by 6 bases; unmatched bases: 4. Authors' analysis steps: Reference gene primer amplification in the assay estimated nucleated cell counts. The method was immunoSEQ multiplex PCR; TCRdb's version includes in-frame clones alone and lacks a portion of them. That table is the source of V, J and clone size, and D and trimming were worked out from the DNA. The profile shows roughly 240,000 clones, around 80% of them singletons. The clonotype originates from a woman older than 75 with acute or convalescent COVID-19. The rearrangement uses TRBV6-5 and TRBJ2-1, with 12 bases identical to TRBD2. Input material: peripheral blood. For the CDR3, the DNA is TGTGCCAGCACCTCTAGCGGGAGGGGCAATGAGCAGTTCTTC. Residues: CASTSSGRGNEQFF.